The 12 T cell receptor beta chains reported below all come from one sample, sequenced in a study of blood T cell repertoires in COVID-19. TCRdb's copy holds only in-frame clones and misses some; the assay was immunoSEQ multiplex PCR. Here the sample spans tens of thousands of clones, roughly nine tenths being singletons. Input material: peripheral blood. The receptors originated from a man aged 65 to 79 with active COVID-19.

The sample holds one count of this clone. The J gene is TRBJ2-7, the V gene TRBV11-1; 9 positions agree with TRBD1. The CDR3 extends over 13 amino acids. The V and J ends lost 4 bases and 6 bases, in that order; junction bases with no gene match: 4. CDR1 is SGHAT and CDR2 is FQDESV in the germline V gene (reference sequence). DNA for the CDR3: TGTGCCAGCAGCTCGAACAGGGGGCGCGAGCAGTACTTC. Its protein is CASSSNRGREQYF.

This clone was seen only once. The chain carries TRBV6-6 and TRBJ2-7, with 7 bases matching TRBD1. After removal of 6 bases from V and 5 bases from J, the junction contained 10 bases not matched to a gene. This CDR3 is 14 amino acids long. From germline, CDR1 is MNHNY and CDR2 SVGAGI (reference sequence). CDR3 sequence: CASRTDRVRNEQYF. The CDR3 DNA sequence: TGTGCCAGCAGAACTGACAGGGTGAGGAACGAGCAGTACTTC.

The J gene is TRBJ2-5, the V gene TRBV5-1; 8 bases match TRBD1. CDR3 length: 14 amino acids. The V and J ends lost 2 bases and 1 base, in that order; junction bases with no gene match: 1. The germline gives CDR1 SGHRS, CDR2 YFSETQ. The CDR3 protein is CASSLGTGQETQYF. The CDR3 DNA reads TGCGCCAGCAGCTTAGGGACAGGCCAAGAGACCCAGTACTTC.

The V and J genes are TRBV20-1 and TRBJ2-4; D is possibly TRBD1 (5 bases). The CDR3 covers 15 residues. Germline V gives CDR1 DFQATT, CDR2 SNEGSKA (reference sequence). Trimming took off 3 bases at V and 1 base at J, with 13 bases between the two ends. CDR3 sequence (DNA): TGCAGTGCTAGTCGGCAGGGTTACGCCAAAAACATTCAGTACTTC. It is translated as CSASRQGYAKNIQYF.

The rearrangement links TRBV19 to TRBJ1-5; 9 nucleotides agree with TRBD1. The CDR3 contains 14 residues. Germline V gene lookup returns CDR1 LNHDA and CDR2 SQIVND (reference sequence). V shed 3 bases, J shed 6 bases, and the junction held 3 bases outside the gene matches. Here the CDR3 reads CASSMGQGIQPQHF. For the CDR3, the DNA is TGTGCCAGTAGTATGGGACAGGGAATTCAGCCCCAGCATTTT.

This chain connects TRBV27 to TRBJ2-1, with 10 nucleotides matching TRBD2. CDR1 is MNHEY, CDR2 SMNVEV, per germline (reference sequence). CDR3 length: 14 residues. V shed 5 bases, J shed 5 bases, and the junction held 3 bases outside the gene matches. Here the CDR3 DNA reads TGTGCCAGCAGTAGCGGGGGGGGGAACAATGAGCAGTTCTTC. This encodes CASSSGGGNNEQFF.

The CDR3 spells CASSLPNRFGGGYTF. The CDR3 DNA follows: TGTGCCAGCAGCTTGCCAAATAGATTCGGCGGTGGCTACACCTTC. The chain recombines TRBV5-6 with TRBJ1-2; D is ambiguous. Trimming took off 1 base at V and 7 bases at J, with 17 bases between the two ends. Germline-derived CDR1 and CDR2 are SGHDT and YYEEEE. CDR3 size: 15 residues.

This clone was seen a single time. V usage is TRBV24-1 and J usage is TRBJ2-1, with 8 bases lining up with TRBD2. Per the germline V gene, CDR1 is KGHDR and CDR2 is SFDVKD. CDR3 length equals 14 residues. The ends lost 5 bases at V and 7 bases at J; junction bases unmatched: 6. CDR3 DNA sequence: TGTGCCACCAGTGGTCTAGCGGGCATAAATGAGCAGTTCTTC. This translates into CATSGLAGINEQFF.

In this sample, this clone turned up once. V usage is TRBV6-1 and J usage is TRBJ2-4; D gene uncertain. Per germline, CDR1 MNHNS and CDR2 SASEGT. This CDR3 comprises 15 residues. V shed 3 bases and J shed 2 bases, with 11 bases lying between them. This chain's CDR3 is CASSEESLTKNIQYF. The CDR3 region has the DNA TGTGCCAGCAGTGAGGAGTCGTTGACCAAAAACATTCAGTACTTC.

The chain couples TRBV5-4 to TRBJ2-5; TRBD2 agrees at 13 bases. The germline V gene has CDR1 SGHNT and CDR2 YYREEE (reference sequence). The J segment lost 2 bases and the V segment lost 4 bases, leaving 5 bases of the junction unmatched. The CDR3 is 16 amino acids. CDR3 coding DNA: TGTGCCAGCAGCCCGACTAGCGGGGGGCCACAAGAGACCCAGTACTTC. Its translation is CASSPTSGGPQETQYF. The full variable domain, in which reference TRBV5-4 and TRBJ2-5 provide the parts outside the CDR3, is ETGVTQSPTHLIKTRGQQVTLRCSSQSGHNTVSWYQQALGQGPQFIFQYYREEENGRGNFPPRFSGLQFPNYSSELNVNALELDDSALYLCASSPTSGGPQETQYFGPGTRLLVL.

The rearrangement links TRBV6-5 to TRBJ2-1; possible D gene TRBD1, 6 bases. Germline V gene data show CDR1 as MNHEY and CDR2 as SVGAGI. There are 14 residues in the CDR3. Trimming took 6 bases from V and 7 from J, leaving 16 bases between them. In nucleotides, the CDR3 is TGTGCCAGCAGACGGGACACTAGAGAGAATGAGCAGTTCTTC. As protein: CASRRDTRENEQFF.

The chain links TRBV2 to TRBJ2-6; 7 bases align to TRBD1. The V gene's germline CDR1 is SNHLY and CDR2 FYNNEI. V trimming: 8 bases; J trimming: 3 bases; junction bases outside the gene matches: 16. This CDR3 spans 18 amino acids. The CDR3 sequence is CASSEVYRGPNGANVLTF. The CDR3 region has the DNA TGTGCCAGCTCGGAGGTGTACAGGGGACCAAATGGGGCCAACGTCCTGACTTTC.